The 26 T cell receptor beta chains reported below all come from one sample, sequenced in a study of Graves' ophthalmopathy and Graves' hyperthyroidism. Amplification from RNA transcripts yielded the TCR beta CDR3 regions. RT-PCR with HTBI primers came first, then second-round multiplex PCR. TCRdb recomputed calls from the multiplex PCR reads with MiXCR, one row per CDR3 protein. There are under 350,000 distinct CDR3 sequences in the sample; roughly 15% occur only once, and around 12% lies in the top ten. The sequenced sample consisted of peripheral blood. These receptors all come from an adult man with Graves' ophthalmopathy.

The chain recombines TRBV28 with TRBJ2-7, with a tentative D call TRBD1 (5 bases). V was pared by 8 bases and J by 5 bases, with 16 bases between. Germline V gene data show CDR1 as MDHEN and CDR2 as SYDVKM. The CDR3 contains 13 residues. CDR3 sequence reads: CASAAGIIHEQYF. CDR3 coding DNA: TGTGCCAGCGCGGCAGGGATCATCCACGAGCAGTACTTC.

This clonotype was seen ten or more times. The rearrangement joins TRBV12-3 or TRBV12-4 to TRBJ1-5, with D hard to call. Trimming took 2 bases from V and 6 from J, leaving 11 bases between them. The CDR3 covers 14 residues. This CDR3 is CASSLFSGGQPQHF. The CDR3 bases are TGTGCCAGCAGTTTATTTAGCGGAGGTCAGCCCCAGCATTTT.

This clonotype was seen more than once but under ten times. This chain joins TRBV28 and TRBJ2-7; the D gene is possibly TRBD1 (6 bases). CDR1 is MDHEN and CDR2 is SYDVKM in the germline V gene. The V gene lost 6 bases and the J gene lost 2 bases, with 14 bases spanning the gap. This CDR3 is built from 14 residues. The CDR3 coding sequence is TGTGCCAGCAGCTCCGGGGACACGGCCTACGAGCAGTACTTC. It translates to CASSSGDTAYEQYF.

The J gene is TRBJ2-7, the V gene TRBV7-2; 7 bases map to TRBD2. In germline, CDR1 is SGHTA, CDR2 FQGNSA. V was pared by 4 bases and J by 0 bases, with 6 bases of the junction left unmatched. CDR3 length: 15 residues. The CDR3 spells CASSWGGTSSYEQYF. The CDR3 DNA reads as TGTGCCAGCAGCTGGGGGGGGACCAGCTCCTACGAGCAGTACTTC.

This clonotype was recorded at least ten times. The CDR3 sequence is CASSLEGQGRGYTF. DNA of the CDR3: TGTGCCAGCAGTTTAGAGGGACAGGGCCGGGGCTACACCTTC. The chain is built from TRBV12-3 or TRBV12-4 and TRBJ1-2; 9 nucleotides match TRBD1. The CDR3 totals 14 residues. V shed 1 base, J shed 8 bases, and the junction held 5 bases outside the gene matches.

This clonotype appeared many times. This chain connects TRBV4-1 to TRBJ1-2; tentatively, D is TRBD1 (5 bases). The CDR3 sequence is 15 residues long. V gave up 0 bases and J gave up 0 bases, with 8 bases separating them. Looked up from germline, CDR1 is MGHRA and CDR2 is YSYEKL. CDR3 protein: CASSQEGRTNYGYTF. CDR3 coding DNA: TGCGCCAGCAGCCAAGAGGGGCGTACTAACTATGGCTACACCTTC.

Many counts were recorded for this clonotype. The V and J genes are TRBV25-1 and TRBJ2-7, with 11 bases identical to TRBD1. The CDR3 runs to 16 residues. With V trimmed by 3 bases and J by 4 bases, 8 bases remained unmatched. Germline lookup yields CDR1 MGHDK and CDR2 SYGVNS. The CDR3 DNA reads TGTGCCAGCAGTGACGGACAGGGGGCTGGTATGTACGAGCAGTACTTC. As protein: CASSDGQGAGMYEQYF.

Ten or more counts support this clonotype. CDR3: CASSGDRWTEAFF. In nucleotides, the CDR3 is TGTGCCAGCAGTGGGGACAGATGGACTGAAGCTTTCTTT. This chain links TRBV7-3 with TRBJ1-1, with 7 bases fitting TRBD1. CDR1 is SGHTA, CDR2 FQGTGA, per germline. J gave up 5 bases and V 6 bases, and 6 bases lay outside the gene matches. There are 13 residues in the CDR3.

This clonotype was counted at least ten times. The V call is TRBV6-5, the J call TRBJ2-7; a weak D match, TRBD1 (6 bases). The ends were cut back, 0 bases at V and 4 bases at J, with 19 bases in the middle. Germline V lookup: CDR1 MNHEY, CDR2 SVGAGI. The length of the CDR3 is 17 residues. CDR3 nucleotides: TGTGCCAGCAGTTACTCGTCCAGGGGACCACTCTTGTACGAGCAGTACTTC. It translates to CASSYSSRGPLLYEQYF.

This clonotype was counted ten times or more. The CDR3 nucleotides read TGTGCCAGCAGGCGAAGCCGGGACGCCTATGGCTACACCTTC. Translation gives CASRRSRDAYGYTF. V is TRBV6-1 and J is TRBJ1-2, with D perhaps matching TRBD1 (5 bases). CDR3 length: 14 amino acids. Germline CDR1 and CDR2: MNHNS and SASEGT. The V end was cut by 6 bases, the J end by 4 bases, with 15 bases between.

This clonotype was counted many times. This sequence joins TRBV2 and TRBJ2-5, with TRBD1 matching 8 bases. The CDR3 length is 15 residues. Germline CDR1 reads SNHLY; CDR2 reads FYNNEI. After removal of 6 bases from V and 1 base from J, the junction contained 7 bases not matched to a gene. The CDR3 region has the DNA TGTGCCAGCAGGCACCCGACAGGGGTCCAAGAGACCCAGTACTTC. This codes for CASRHPTGVQETQYF.

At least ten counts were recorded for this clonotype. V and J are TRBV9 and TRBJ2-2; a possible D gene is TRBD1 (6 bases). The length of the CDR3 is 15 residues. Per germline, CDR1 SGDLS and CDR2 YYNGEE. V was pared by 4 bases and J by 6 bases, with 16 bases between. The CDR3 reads CASSTQLQGPGELFF. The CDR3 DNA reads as TGTGCCAGCAGCACCCAGTTACAGGGTCCCGGGGAGCTGTTTTTT.

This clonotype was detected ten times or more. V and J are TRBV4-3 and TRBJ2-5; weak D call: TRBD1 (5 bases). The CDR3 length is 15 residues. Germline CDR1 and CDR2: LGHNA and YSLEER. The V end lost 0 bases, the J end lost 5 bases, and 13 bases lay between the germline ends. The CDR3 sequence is CASSQDLKGWETQYF. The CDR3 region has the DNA TGCGCCAGCAGCCAAGATTTAAAGGGGTGGGAGACCCAGTACTTC.

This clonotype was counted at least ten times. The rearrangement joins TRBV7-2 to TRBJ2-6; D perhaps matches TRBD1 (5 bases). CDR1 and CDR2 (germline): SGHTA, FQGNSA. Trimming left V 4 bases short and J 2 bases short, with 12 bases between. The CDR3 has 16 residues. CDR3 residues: CASSWARVPGANVLTF. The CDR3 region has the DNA TGTGCCAGCAGCTGGGCCAGGGTTCCTGGGGCCAACGTCCTGACTTTC.

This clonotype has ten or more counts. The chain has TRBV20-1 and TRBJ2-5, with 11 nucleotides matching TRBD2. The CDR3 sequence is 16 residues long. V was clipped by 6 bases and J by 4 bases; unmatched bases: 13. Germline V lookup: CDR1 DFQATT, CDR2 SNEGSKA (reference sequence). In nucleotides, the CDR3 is TGCAGTGCCCCTCGTTCTAGCGGGAGGAGGGCAGAGACCCAGTACTTC. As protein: CSAPRSSGRRAETQYF.

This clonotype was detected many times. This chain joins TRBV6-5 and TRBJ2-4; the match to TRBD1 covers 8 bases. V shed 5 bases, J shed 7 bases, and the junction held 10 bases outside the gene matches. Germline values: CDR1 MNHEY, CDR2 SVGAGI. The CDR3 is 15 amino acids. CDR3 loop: CASSRLPGQANIQYF. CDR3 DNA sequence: TGTGCCAGCAGTCGACTTCCGGGACAGGCGAACATTCAGTACTTC.

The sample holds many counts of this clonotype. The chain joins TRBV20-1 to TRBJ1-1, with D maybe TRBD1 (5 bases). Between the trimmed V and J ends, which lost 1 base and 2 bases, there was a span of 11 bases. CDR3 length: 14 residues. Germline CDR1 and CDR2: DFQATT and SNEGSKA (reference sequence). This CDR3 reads CSARGGGENTEAFF. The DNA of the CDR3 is TGCAGTGCTAGAGGTGGGGGAGAAAACACTGAAGCTTTCTTT.

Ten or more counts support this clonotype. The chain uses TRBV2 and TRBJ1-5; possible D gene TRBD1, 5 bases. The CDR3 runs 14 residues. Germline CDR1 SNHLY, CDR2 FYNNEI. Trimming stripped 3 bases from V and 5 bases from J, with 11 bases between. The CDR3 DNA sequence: TGTGCCAGCAGTGACAGGGAACGGTATCAGCCCCAGCATTTT. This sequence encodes CASSDRERYQPQHF.

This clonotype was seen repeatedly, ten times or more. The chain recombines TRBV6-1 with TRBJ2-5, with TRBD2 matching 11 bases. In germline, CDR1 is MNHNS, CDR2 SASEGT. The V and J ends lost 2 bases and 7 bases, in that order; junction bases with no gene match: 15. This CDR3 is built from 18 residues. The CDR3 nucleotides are TGTGCCAGCAGTGAAAGAGCGGGGCGGCTAGCGGGAGGAAGGACCCAGTACTTC. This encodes CASSERAGRLAGGRTQYF.

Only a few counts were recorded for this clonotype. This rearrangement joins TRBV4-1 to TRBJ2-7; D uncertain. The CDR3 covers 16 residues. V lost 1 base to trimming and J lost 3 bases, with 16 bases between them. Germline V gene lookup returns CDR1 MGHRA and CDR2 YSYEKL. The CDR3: CASSQVASPNYYEQYF. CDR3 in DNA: TGCGCCAGCAGCCAAGTTGCTTCCCCCAACTACTACGAGCAGTACTTC.

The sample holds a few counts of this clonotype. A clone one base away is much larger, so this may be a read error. CDR3 protein: CIATGRTHRGGGYTF. The CDR3, as DNA: TGCATTGCTACAGGCCGCACTCACAGGGGGGGTGGCTACACCTTC. The chain has TRBV20-1 and TRBJ1-2; 8 positions agree with TRBD1. Germline lookup yields CDR1 DFQATT and CDR2 SNEGSKA (reference sequence). The CDR3 loop spans 15 amino acids.

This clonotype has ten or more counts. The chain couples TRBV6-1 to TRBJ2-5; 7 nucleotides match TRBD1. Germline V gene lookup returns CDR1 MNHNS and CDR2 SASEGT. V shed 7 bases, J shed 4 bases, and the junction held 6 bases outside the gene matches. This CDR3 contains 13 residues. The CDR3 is CASTGQDGETQYF. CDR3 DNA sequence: TGTGCCAGCACAGGACAGGATGGAGAGACCCAGTACTTC.

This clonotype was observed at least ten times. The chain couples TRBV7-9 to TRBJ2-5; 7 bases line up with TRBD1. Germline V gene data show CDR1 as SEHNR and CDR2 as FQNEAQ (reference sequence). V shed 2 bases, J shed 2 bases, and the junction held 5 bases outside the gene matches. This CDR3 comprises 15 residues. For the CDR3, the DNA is TGTGCCAGCAGCTTACCAGGGGGACAGCAAGAGACCCAGTACTTC. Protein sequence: CASSLPGGQQETQYF.

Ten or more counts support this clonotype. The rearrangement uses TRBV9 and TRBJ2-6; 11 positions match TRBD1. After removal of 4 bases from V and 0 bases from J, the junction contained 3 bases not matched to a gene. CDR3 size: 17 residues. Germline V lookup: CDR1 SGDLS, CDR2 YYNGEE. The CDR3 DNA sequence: TGTGCCAGCAGCCCCGGGACAGGGGGCTCTGGGGCCAACGTCCTGACTTTC. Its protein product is CASSPGTGGSGANVLTF.

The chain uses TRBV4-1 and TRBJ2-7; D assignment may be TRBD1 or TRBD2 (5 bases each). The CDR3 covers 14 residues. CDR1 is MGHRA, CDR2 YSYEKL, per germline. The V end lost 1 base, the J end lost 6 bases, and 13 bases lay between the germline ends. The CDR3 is CASSQVGTYVEQYF. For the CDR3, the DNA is TGCGCCAGCAGCCAAGTGGGGACGTACGTCGAGCAGTACTTC.

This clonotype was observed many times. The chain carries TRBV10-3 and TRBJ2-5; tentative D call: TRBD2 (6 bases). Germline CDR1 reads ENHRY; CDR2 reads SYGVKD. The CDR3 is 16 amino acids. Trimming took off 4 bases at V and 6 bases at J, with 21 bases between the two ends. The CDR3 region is CAISVIGDFTTKTQYF. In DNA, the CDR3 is TGTGCCATCAGTGTAATCGGGGACTTCACGACGAAGACCCAGTACTTC.